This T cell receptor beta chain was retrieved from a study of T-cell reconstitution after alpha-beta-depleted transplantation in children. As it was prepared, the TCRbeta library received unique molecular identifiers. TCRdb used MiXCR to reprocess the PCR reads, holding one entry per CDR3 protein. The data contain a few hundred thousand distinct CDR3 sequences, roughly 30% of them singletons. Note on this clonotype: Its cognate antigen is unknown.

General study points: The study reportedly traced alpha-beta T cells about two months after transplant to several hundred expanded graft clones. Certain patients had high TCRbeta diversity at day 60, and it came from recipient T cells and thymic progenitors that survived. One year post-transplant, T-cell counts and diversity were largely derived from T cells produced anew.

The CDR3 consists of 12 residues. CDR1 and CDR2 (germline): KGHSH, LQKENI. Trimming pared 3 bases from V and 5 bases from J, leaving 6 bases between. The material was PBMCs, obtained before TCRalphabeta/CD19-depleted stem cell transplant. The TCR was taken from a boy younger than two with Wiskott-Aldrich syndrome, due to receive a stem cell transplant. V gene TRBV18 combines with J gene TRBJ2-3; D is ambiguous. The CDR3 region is CASSPMGDTQYF. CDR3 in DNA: TGTGCCAGCTCACCTATGGGAGATACGCAGTATTTT.